This TCR beta chain appears in the sequencing data of a study of Tregs in tolerant kidney transplant recipients. Study findings and constraints: Few patients were studied, so findings need validation in larger groups.

Turning to this clone: Its specificity is not known.

Unstimulated regulatory T cells (CD4+CD25+CD127-), CD4+CD25- non-regulatory cells, CD4 and CD8 cells were FACS-sorted from thawed PBMCs. An overnight rest at 37°C with approximately 180 IU/ml IL-2 preceded regulatory T cell sorting from thawed PBMCs. The assay was immunoSEQ multiplex PCR, and TCRdb's table has in-frame clones only and misses some. The sample carries roughly 69,000 clones, nearly 98% recorded once. The CDR3 length is 15 residues. Trimming took 6 bases from V and 2 from J, leaving 11 bases between them. Per germline, CDR1 MDHEN and CDR2 SYDVKM. The sequencing used Tregs from blood, collected before the transplant. The chain uses TRBV28 and TRBJ2-6; D unclear. The receptor comes from a human donor who received a combined kidney and bone marrow transplant. The CDR3 sequence is CASRPPQTGANVLTF. The DNA for the CDR3 is TGTGCCAGCAGGCCCCCACAGACTGGGGCCAACGTCCTGACTTTC.